A selection of T cell receptor beta chains follows, all from one sample in a study of tumor and adjacent non-tumor tissue in lung cancer. TCRdb re-called the multiplex PCR reads through MiXCR, storing one row per CDR3 protein. Here the sample spans 200,000 to 250,000 distinct CDR3 sequences, roughly 70% being singletons. Sequenced: lung tumor tissue. The source of these receptors is a man in his 60s with non-small cell lung cancer. Each CDR3 is given with its conserved first and last residue. Fields, in order: J gene, clone size, V gene, D gene, CDR3 protein, CDR3 DNA. D genes are given only for firm matches. Rows give clone size only sometimes, using once, few, many, or a class for an expanded clone.

TRBJ1-1 | . | TRBV6-1 | . | CASCPRVGTEAFF | TGTGCCAGTTGTCCCAGGGTGGGCACTGAAGCTTTCTTT
TRBJ2-1 | . | TRBV7-9 | TRBD1 | CASSPLRDRGTDEHFF | TGTGCCAGCAGCCCCCTCCGGGACAGGGGGACGGATGAACATTTCTTC
TRBJ2-3 | . | TRBV6-5 | . | CANSPTADSTGTQYF | TGTGCCAACAGTCCGACCGCGGACAGCACAGGTACGCAGTATTTT
TRBJ2-3 | . | TRBV12-3/TRBV12-4 | TRBD2 | CASTGTSGDADMHYF | TGTGCCAGCACAGGGACTAGCGGGGACGCAGATATGCATTATTTT
TRBJ2-1 | many | TRBV11-3 | TRBD1 | CASSRDRGSSYNEQFF | TGTGCCAGCAGCCGAGACAGGGGTTCGAGCTACAATGAGCAGTTCTTC
TRBJ1-6 | . | TRBV11-3 | . | CASGLERGSSSPLHF | TGTGCCAGCGGCTTAGAGAGGGGTAGTAGTTCACCCCTCCACTTT
TRBJ2-1 | . | TRBV6-5 | . | CASSYGVAENNEQFF | TGTGCCAGCAGTTACGGGGTAGCTGAGAACAATGAGCAGTTCTTC
TRBJ1-1 | . | TRBV4-2 | . | CTISQEVGLGLLAFF | TGTACCATCAGCCAAGAAGTCGGGCTGGGACTGTTGGCTTTCTTT
TRBJ2-7 | many | TRBV20-1 | TRBD1 | CSALPLVDRGLREQYF | TGCAGTGCTCTCCCTCTTGTCGACAGGGGGCTGAGGGAGCAGTACTTC
TRBJ2-3 | once | TRBV18 | . | CASSLTQRDTQYF | TGTGCCAGCTCTCTGACCCAGAGAGATACGCAGTATTTT
TRBJ2-2 | many | TRBV4-3 | . | CASSQVAGGSPGELFF | TGCGCCAGCAGCCAAGTGGCAGGGGGGTCGCCCGGGGAGCTGTTTTTT
TRBJ1-6 | few | TRBV28 | TRBD1 | CASSLGTGRHSPLHF | TGTGCCAGCAGTCTTGGGACAGGGAGGCATTCACCCCTCCACTTT
TRBJ1-2 | . | TRBV12-3/TRBV12-4 | . | CASSPAHGGYTF | TGTGCCAGCAGCCCGGCACACGGAGGCTACACCTTC
TRBJ2-5 | . | TRBV7-3 | TRBD1 | CASSPDRAGTQYF | TGTGCCAGCAGCCCAGACAGGGCAGGGACCCAGTACTTC
TRBJ1-2 | once | TRBV20-1 | . | CRASLFRDPRHGYTF | TGCAGGGCTAGTCTCTTTCGGGACCCCCGCCACGGCTACACCTTC
TRBJ2-7 | . | TRBV6-2/TRBV6-3 | TRBD2 | CTSSWYGVAGSYEQYF | TGTACCAGCAGTTGGTATGGGGTAGCGGGCTCCTACGAACAGTACTTC
TRBJ1-4 | . | TRBV20-1 | . | CSVAINEKLFF | TGCAGTGTTGCGATTAATGAAAAACTGTTTTTT
TRBJ2-7 | . | TRBV4-2 | . | CTSSQGDLAGGGREQYF | TGTACCAGCAGCCAAGGAGATCTAGCAGGAGGGGGTAGGGAGCAGTACTTC
TRBJ2-3 | few | TRBV6-5 | TRBD2 | CASSLLAGGPNMQYF | TGTGCTAGCAGCCTTCTAGCGGGGGGGCCAAATATGCAGTATTTT
TRBJ1-1 | . | TRBV29-1 | . | CSAAWGDASGAFF | TGCAGCGCCGCCTGGGGAGATGCCTCTGGAGCTTTCTTT
TRBJ2-1 | . | TRBV4-1 | . | CACSLRSDGSRNEQFF | TGCGCATGCAGCCTAAGGTCTGACGGGAGTCGTAATGAGCAGTTCTTC
TRBJ1-6 | . | TRBV20-1 | . | CSAGRMGHSSLHF | TGCAGTGCTGGCCGCATGGGCCACTCCTCCCTCCACTTT
TRBJ2-7 | . | TRBV29-1 | . | CSAIPGCSYEQYF | TGCAGCGCCATTCCGGGATGCTCCTACGAGCAGTACTTC
TRBJ1-4 | . | TRBV11-2 | TRBD1 | CASPQTTGDEKLFF | TGTGCCAGCCCACAAACGACAGGGGATGAAAAACTGTTTTTT
TRBJ2-3 | many | TRBV4-3 | TRBD2 | CASSPLGGGKADTQYF | TGCGCCAGCAGCCCCCTCGGGGGAGGGAAGGCAGATACGCAGTATTTT
TRBJ2-1 | . | TRBV11-2 | . | CSSSKEASYNEQVF | TGTTCCAGCAGCAAAGAAGCCTCCTACAATGAGCAGGTCTTC
TRBJ2-1 | . | TRBV12-3/TRBV12-4 | TRBD2 | CASSRGRYNEQFF | TGTGCCAGCAGCCGCGGGAGATACAATGAGCAGTTCTTC
TRBJ2-7 | . | TRBV11-2 | . | CASSGGRSFLEQYF | TGTGCCAGCAGCGGTGGACGGTCTTTCCTCGAACAGTACTTC
TRBJ2-1 | . | TRBV20-1 | TRBD2 | CSAIIAGGPYNEQFF | TGTAGTGCTATAATAGCGGGAGGGCCTTACAATGAGCAGTTCTTC
TRBJ2-3 | . | TRBV30 | . | CAWGSLGATARGDTQYF | TGTGCCTGGGGCTCTCTGGGAGCGACGGCGCGTGGGGATACGCAGTATTTT
TRBJ2-3 | . | TRBV20-1 | . | CSARVFANSDTQYF | TGCAGTGCTAGAGTGTTTGCGAACAGTGATACGCAGTATTTT
TRBJ2-3 | . | TRBV11-3 | TRBD2 | CASGLGAGDSDTQYF | TGTGCCAGCGGCTTAGGAGCGGGGGACTCAGATACGCAGTATTTT
TRBJ1-2 | once | TRBV28 | . | CASSRTFFGYTF | TGTGCCAGCAGTCGGACATTCTTCGGCTACACCTTC
TRBJ2-1 | . | TRBV11-2 | TRBD1 | CASRPTGVSSYNEQFF | TGTGCCAGCAGGCCGACAGGGGTCAGTTCCTACAATGAGCAGTTCTTC
TRBJ2-5 | . | TRBV11-2 | . | CASSHGAQETQYF | TGTGCCAGCAGTCACGGGGCTCAAGAGACCCAGTACTTT
TRBJ2-1 | . | TRBV11-2 | TRBD2 | CASSLSSGGSNEEFF | TGTGCCAGCAGCCTCTCTAGCGGGGGCTCCAATGAAGAGTTCTTC
TRBJ2-3 | . | TRBV12-3/TRBV12-4 | TRBD1 | CASSLGQEWRDTQYF | TGCGCCAGCAGCCTTGGACAGGAGTGGAGAGATACGCAGTATTTT
TRBJ1-5 | . | TRBV20-1 | . | CSARAGLSNQLQHF | TGCAGTGCTCGGGCAGGCCTCTCCAATCAGCTCCAGCATTTT
TRBJ2-3 | . | TRBV12-3/TRBV12-4 | TRBD2 | CASSGGSGRITGPYF | TGTGCCAGCAGTGGGGGGAGCGGGAGAATCACGGGGCCGTATTTT
TRBJ2-7 | . | TRBV20-1 | . | CSARDVLGTGLNEQYF | TGCAGTGCTAGAGATGTTCTTGGGACCGGTTTGAACGAGCAGTACTTC
TRBJ2-1 | . | TRBV10-3 | . | CAISPGRNYNEQFF | TGTGCCATCAGTCCGGGACGAAACTACAATGAGCAGTTCTTC
TRBJ2-3 | . | TRBV20-1 | . | CSASRLHTDTQYF | TGCAGTGCTAGTCGGCTACACACAGATACGCAATATTTT
TRBJ2-6 | . | TRBV29-1 | . | CSVDGSSRANVLTF | TGCAGCGTTGATGGGAGCTCTAGGGCCAACGTCCTGACTTTC
TRBJ2-1 | . | TRBV20-1 | TRBD2 | CSARRTSGSNEHFF | TGCAGTGCTAGAAGGACTAGCGGGAGCAATGAGCATTTCTTC
TRBJ2-1 | . | TRBV20-1 | TRBD2 | CRFTGTSDNEQFF | TGCAGATTTACCGGGACTAGCGACAATGAGCAGTTCTTC
TRBJ2-2 | . | TRBV20-1 | . | CSAWRSGGSVTEELSF | TGCAGTGCTTGGAGGAGTGGGGGTTCGGTAACCGAGGAGCTGTCTTTT
TRBJ1-1 | . | TRBV11-2 | . | CASSFQTGSTEAFF | TGTGCCAGCAGCTTCCAAACAGGGAGTACTGAAGCTTTCTTT
TRBJ2-3 | . | TRBV5-1 | . | CASILITDTQYF | TGTGCCAGCATCTTGATCACAGATACGCAGTATTTT
TRBJ2-1 | . | TRBV20-1 | TRBD2 | CSAESSGVLNYNEQFF | TGCAGTGCTGAGTCTAGCGGGGTTCTAAACTACAATGAGCAGTTCTTC
TRBJ2-7 | many | TRBV30 | TRBD1 | CAWRGQGVYEQYF | TGTGCCTGGAGGGGACAGGGAGTCTACGAGCAGTACTTC
TRBJ2-3 | few | TRBV4-3 | TRBD2 | CASSQDRTSGTDTQYF | TGCGCCAGCAGCCAAGATCGGACTAGCGGCACAGATACGCAGTATTTT
TRBJ2-1 | . | TRBV11-2 | . | CAGNLGDKEQFF | TGTGCCGGCAACTTAGGGGACAAAGAGCAGTTCTTC